This TCR beta chain was obtained from a study of human T cells and chemical hapten exposure. A word on this clonotype: Its antigen is not identified.

TCRdb re-analysed the RACE reads in MiXCR, keeping a single row per CDR3 protein. This sample has 65,000 to 70,000 distinct CDR3 sequences, with 9.5% to 13% found just once. The time point denotes: pre-sensitization, week 0. The treatment here: therapeutic diphenylcyclopropenone sensitization with weekly scalp DPC. The study, taken as a whole, reports: While controls formed fewer of them, expanded TCRs formed significantly more large CDR3 similarity clusters. Among TCRs, those above 1 in 1000 frequency were unaffected by DPC sensitization.

V lost 5 bases to trimming and J lost 3 bases; unmatched junction nucleotides: 6. Germline CDR1 and CDR2: SQVTM and ANQGSEA. The CDR3 loop spans 13 amino acids. The chain combines TRBV29-1 with TRBJ2-7; 8 bases align to TRBD2. Sequences were derived from whole blood, sampled in connection with sensitization to the hapten diphenylcyclopropenone (DPC). The TCR sequence derives from a woman aged 45-65 years with alopecia areata. Some clones in this sample may be carry-over from other donors' samples. CDR3 DNA sequence: TGCAGCGTTTTTACTAGCGGCAACTACGAGCAGTACTTC. It codes for CSVFTSGNYEQYF.